One and the same sample provided the 19 T cell receptor beta chains below, sequenced in a study of cytotoxic CD8 clonotypes in ibrutinib-treated CLL. Profiling relied on immunoSEQ multiplex PCR, and the TCRdb table lists in-frame clones only, not all of them. This table has over 120,000 clones, approximately 80% appearing once. The sequenced sample was PBMCs, obtained after 24 months of ibrutinib treatment. The receptor source for this set is a human donor with chronic lymphocytic leukemia.

The chain couples TRBV7-8 to TRBJ2-5; D uncertain. The CDR3 covers 12 residues. V gave up 5 bases and J gave up 7 bases, with 11 bases separating them. CDR1 and CDR2 from the germline V gene are SGHVS and FQNEAQ. The CDR3 DNA sequence: TGTGCCAGCAGCCCCGGAGAGGTGACCCAGTACTTC. This codes for CASSPGEVTQYF.

The chain carries TRBV2 and TRBJ2-7; TRBD1 matches 9 bases. Germline V gives CDR1 SNHLY, CDR2 FYNNEI. The J segment lost 3 bases and the V segment lost 4 bases, leaving 4 bases of the junction unmatched. The CDR3 is 14 residues long. The DNA of the CDR3 is TGTGCCAGCAGTGGGGACAGGGCTAACTACGAGCAGTACTTC. Protein product: CASSGDRANYEQYF.

This chain connects TRBV9 to TRBJ2-5; 12 bases align to TRBD2. The germline gives CDR1 SGDLS, CDR2 YYNGEE. The CDR3 is 16 residues long. Trimming removed 0 bases from V and 9 bases from J; junction bases left unmatched: 9. The DNA for the CDR3 is TGTGCCAGCAGCGTAGGGGGACTAGCGGGCCCTGAGGCCCAGTACTTC. Amino acids: CASSVGGLAGPEAQYF.

The chain couples TRBV27 to TRBJ2-7; 8 bases fit TRBD1. V gave up 6 bases and J gave up 4 bases; unmatched junction bases: 5. This CDR3 comprises 13 residues. CDR1 and CDR2 (germline): MNHEY, SMNVEV (reference sequence). The CDR3 coding sequence is TGTGCCAGCAGGGACAGGGTGAAATACGAGCAGTACTTC. As protein: CASRDRVKYEQYF.

The chain carries TRBV9 and TRBJ2-5; D remains unclear. Trimming took 0 bases from V and 2 from J, leaving 8 bases between them. The CDR3 totals 14 residues. In germline, CDR1 is SGDLS, CDR2 YYNGEE. The CDR3 nucleotides are TGTGCCAGCAGCGTAGGGGTAGTACAAGAGACCCAGTACTTC. Translating gives CASSVGVVQETQYF.

The V and J genes are TRBV6-5 and TRBJ1-3; no firm D call. The germline V gene has CDR1 MNHEY and CDR2 SVGAGI. This CDR3 comprises 13 residues. The V end lost 7 bases, the J end lost 9 bases, and 16 bases lay between the germline ends. The CDR3 DNA sequence: TGTGCCAGCACCCAAATTGCGGGGAGCACCATATATTTT. It encodes CASTQIAGSTIYF.

The V and J genes are TRBV7-2 and TRBJ1-5; D ambiguous. The V end lost 5 bases, the J end lost 3 bases, and 8 bases lay between the germline ends. Germline CDR1 is SGHTA and CDR2 is FQGNSA. The length of the CDR3 is 13 residues. CDR3 amino acids: CASSLEVNQPQHF. Here the CDR3 DNA reads TGTGCCAGCAGCCTCGAGGTCAATCAGCCCCAGCATTTT. Together with reference TRBV7-2 and TRBJ1-5, the CDR3 gives the full variable domain: GAGVSQSPSNKVTEKGKDVELRCDPISGHTALYWYRQSLGQGLEFLIYFQGNSAPDKSGLPSDRFSAERTGGSVSTLTIQRTQQEDSAVYLCASSLEVNQPQHFGDGTRLSIL.

This clone is large in the sample. The chain uses TRBV10-3 and TRBJ1-1; D is ambiguous. CDR3 length equals 14 residues. Between the trimmed V and J ends, which lost 2 bases and 4 bases, there was a span of 11 bases. CDR1 is ENHRY, CDR2 SYGVKD, per germline. CDR3 sequence: CAISEGWSPTEAFF. CDR3 DNA: TGTGCCATCAGTGAGGGGTGGAGTCCCACTGAAGCTTTCTTT.

The chain has TRBV5-4 and TRBJ2-1, with 7 bases fitting TRBD2. Germline V lookup: CDR1 SGHNT, CDR2 YYREEE (reference sequence). This CDR3 is built from 16 residues. After removal of 0 bases from V and 6 bases from J, the junction contained 9 bases not matched to a gene. The CDR3: CASSLGGRDYSNEQFF. For the CDR3, the DNA is TGTGCCAGCAGCTTGGGGGGCCGGGACTACAGCAATGAGCAGTTCTTC. Based on the CDR3 plus reference TRBV5-4 and TRBJ2-1, the full variable domain is ETGVTQSPTHLIKTRGQQVTLRCSSQSGHNTVSWYQQALGQGPQFIFQYYREEENGRGNFPPRFSGLQFPNYSSELNVNALELDDSALYLCASSLGGRDYSNEQFFGPGTRLTVL.

The chain couples TRBV7-8 to TRBJ2-5; no clear D. The CDR3 loop spans 16 amino acids. V was cut by 1 base and J by 1 base, with 13 bases left in between. Germline V gene lookup returns CDR1 SGHVS and CDR2 FQNEAQ. Here the CDR3 reads CASSLGETGLQETQYF. CDR3 in DNA: TGTGCCAGCAGCTTAGGGGAAACGGGCCTCCAAGAGACCCAGTACTTC.

This clone was seen only once. CDR3 sequence (DNA): TGTGCCAGCAGTTGGGACAGGGCCGGTGGGGCCAACGTCCTGACTTTC. It codes for CASSWDRAGGANVLTF. The chain employs TRBV6-6 and TRBJ2-6, with 9 bases aligning to TRBD1. Germline V CDR1 and CDR2: MNHNY, SVGAGI (reference sequence). J was trimmed by 3 bases and V by 4 bases; bases with no gene match: 4. The CDR3 runs 16 residues.

The chain couples TRBV27 to TRBJ1-2; 7 bases map to TRBD1. Trimming took 5 bases from V and 0 from J; bases not matched to a gene: 6. The germline V gene has CDR1 MNHEY and CDR2 SMNVEV (reference sequence). This CDR3 region has 15 residues. CDR3 nucleotide sequence: TGTGCCAGCAGTCCGGGACAGCGGCCTAACTATGGCTACACCTTC. Its translation is CASSPGQRPNYGYTF.

This clone has a handful of counts. This chain uses TRBV7-9 with TRBJ1-2; D call uncertain. V lost 7 bases and J lost 2, with 14 bases in between. This CDR3 has 14 residues. Germline assignment: CDR1 SEHNR and CDR2 FQNEAQ (reference sequence). CDR3 coding DNA: TGTGCCAGCACCATATCGACGGTCAACTATGGCTACACCTTC. Residues: CASTISTVNYGYTF.

This clone occurred a few times. This chain connects TRBV11-2 to TRBJ1-5; D is uncertain. V gave up 1 base and J gave up 4 bases, with 5 bases separating them. The CDR3 totals 13 residues. The germline gives CDR1 SGHAT, CDR2 FQNNGV. The CDR3 loop reads CASSLGDNQPQHF. The CDR3 bases are TGTGCCAGCAGCTTAGGGGATAATCAGCCCCAGCATTTT.

The chain combines TRBV6-6 with TRBJ2-7, with TRBD1 identical over 7 bases. The J segment lost 6 bases and the V segment lost 0 bases, leaving 11 bases of the junction unmatched. CDR1 is MNHNY and CDR2 is SVGAGI in the germline V gene (reference sequence). The CDR3 is made up of 16 amino acids. CDR3 coding DNA: TGTGCCAGCAGTTACTCTCGTAGGCAGGGGGTCGGCGAGCAGTACTTC. It is translated as CASSYSRRQGVGEQYF.

The chain recombines TRBV4-1 with TRBJ1-1; no clear D gene. Trimming left V 1 base short and J 1 base short, with 7 bases between. CDR3 size: 14 residues. Looked up from germline, CDR1 is MGHRA and CDR2 is YSYEKL. This CDR3 is CASSQAGENTEAFF. The CDR3 DNA follows: TGCGCCAGCAGCCAAGCGGGAGAGAACACTGAAGCTTTCTTT.

The chain couples TRBV7-7 to TRBJ2-4; 8 bases agree with TRBD1. The V gene end was trimmed by 5 bases and the J gene end by 9 bases; junction bases not matched to a gene: 6. The CDR3 consists of 13 residues. Germline-derived CDR1 and CDR2 are SSHAT and FNYEAQ (reference sequence). The CDR3 coding sequence is TGTGCCAGCAGCGAGACAGGGGCGGGCATTCAGTACTTC. It yields the protein CASSETGAGIQYF.

This clone was seen at least ten times. For the CDR3, the DNA is TGTGCCAGCAGTCCGGGGGAGACCCAGTACTTC. Its translation is CASSPGETQYF. The chain links TRBV25-1 to TRBJ2-5; D is perhaps TRBD2 (5 bases). Trimming left V 5 bases short and J 5 bases short, with 6 bases between. CDR1 is MGHDK, CDR2 SYGVNS, per germline. This CDR3 has 11 amino acids.

The table lists this clone with a few counts. V and J are TRBV6-1 and TRBJ1-2, with D possibly matching TRBD1 (5 bases). The CDR3 spans 13 residues. Trimming removed 6 bases at V and 4 bases at J, with 12 bases between. Per germline, CDR1 MNHNS and CDR2 SASEGT. CDR3 residues: CASRRDGFYGYTF. CDR3 nucleotide sequence: TGTGCCAGCAGGAGGGACGGATTCTATGGCTACACCTTC.